The next 27 T cell receptor beta chains were all read from a single sample in a study of control samples from healthy donors and cancer patients. TCRdb keeps only in-frame clones here, not all; method: immunoSEQ multiplex PCR. The repertoire holds some 80,000 clones, around nine tenths seen once, with 4.5% to 7% in the top ten. The sequenced material came from blood. The receptors stem from a man aged 45-60 years in good health.

The chain recombines TRBV11-2 with TRBJ1-6, with D perhaps matching TRBD1 (6 bases). The CDR3 spans 15 residues. Trimming shortened V by 1 base and J by 2 bases, and 6 bases separated the two germline ends. CDR1 and CDR2 from the germline V gene are SGHAT and FQNNGV. The CDR3 loop is CASSLGTAYNSPLHF. The DNA for the CDR3 is TGTGCCAGCAGCTTAGGGACAGCCTATAATTCACCCCTCCACTTT. The full variable domain, rest sourced from reference TRBV11-2 and TRBJ1-6, is EAGVAQSPRYKIIEKRQSVAFWCNPISGHATLYWYQQILGQGPKLLIQFQNNGVVDDSQLPKDRFSAERLKGVDSTLKIQPAKLEDSAVYLCASSLGTAYNSPLHFGNGTRLTVT.

This sequence joins TRBV9 and TRBJ2-2; D may match TRBD1 or TRBD2 (5 bases each). CDR1 SGDLS and CDR2 YYNGEE come from the germline V gene. Between the trimmed V and J ends, which lost 2 bases and 2 bases, there was a span of 13 bases. The CDR3 totals 16 residues. This CDR3 is CASSVNMGVNTGELFF. The DNA of the CDR3 is TGTGCCAGCAGCGTTAATATGGGGGTAAACACCGGGGAGCTGTTTTTT.

The V and J genes are TRBV3-1 (or the pseudogene TRBV3-2) and TRBJ2-2; D perhaps matches TRBD1 (7 bases). This CDR3 spans 19 amino acids. Germline loops: CDR1 LGHDT, CDR2 YNNKEL (reference sequence). The V end was cut by 4 bases, the J end by 1 base, with 22 bases between. The DNA of the CDR3 is TGTGCCAGCAGCCCTCCGACGGGGGAACAGGGGATGAACACCGGGGAGCTGTTTTTT. This sequence encodes CASSPPTGEQGMNTGELFF.

The rearrangement joins TRBV3-1 (or the pseudogene TRBV3-2) to TRBJ1-6; no firm D call. V gave up 1 base and J gave up 8 bases, with 6 bases separating them. The CDR3 length is 13 residues. Germline V lookup: CDR1 LGHDT, CDR2 YNNKEL (reference sequence). The CDR3 bases are TGTGCCAGCAGCCAAGGACGGTATTCACCCCTCCACTTT. Residues: CASSQGRYSPLHF.

This chain links TRBV6-6 with TRBJ2-7; D possibly uses TRBD1 or TRBD2 (5 bases each). The CDR3 consists of 14 residues. The germline V gene encodes CDR1 MNHNY and CDR2 SVGAGI (reference sequence). V lost 3 bases to trimming and J lost 3 bases, with 12 bases between them. CDR3 bases: TGTGCCAGCAGTTATACGGGGCGAAACTACGAGCAGTACTTC. This gives the protein CASSYTGRNYEQYF.

V gene TRBV6-5 combines with J gene TRBJ1-5; D not certain. From germline, CDR1 is MNHEY and CDR2 SVGAGI. V lost 2 bases and J lost 7, with 9 bases in between. The CDR3 covers 13 residues. The CDR3 loop reads CASSYREGQPQHF. CDR3 bases: TGTGCCAGCAGTTACAGGGAAGGCCAGCCCCAGCATTTT.

The chain combines TRBV6-4 with TRBJ2-1; 9 nucleotides match TRBD2. The CDR3 loop spans 18 amino acids. Trimming at V came to 2 bases and at J to 3 bases, leaving 11 bases not matched to a gene. Germline CDR1 is MRHNA and CDR2 is SNTAGT. CDR3 bases: TGTGCCAGCAGTGACACCGGAGGGGCGGGGGGGCTCTACAATGAGCAGTTCTTC. Its protein is CASSDTGGAGGLYNEQFF.

In this sample, this clone turned up once. The rearrangement uses TRBV7-2 and TRBJ1-2; 9 bases agree with TRBD1. The CDR3 consists of 15 residues. Germline lookup yields CDR1 SGHTA and CDR2 FQGNSA. V was pared by 5 bases and J by 3 bases, with 7 bases of the junction left unmatched. This chain's CDR3 is CASSQGTGFHYGYTF. CDR3 nucleotide sequence: TGTGCCAGCAGCCAAGGGACAGGGTTTCACTATGGCTACACCTTC.

The J gene is TRBJ2-3, the V gene TRBV5-1, with D possibly TRBD1 on 6 matching bases. Germline values: CDR1 SGHRS, CDR2 YFSETQ. V shed 7 bases and J shed 3 bases, with 9 bases lying between them. This CDR3 region has 12 residues. In nucleotides, the CDR3 is TGCGCCAGCCAGGGGCTGACAGATACGCAGTATTTT. Translated: CASQGLTDTQYF.

V and J are TRBV18 and TRBJ2-3, with D perhaps TRBD1 or TRBD2 (5 bases each). Germline V CDR1 and CDR2: KGHSH, LQKENI. CDR3 length equals 13 residues. V was trimmed by 5 bases and J by 3 bases, leaving 9 bases between them. The CDR3 nucleotides read TGTGCCAGCTCAGGGACGGAGACAGATACGCAGTATTTT. This translates into CASSGTETDTQYF.

This clone was recorded once. V and J are TRBV29-1 and TRBJ1-2; D is perhaps TRBD1 (6 bases). The germline V and J ends were trimmed by 2 bases and 5 bases, with 9 bases remaining between them. This CDR3 spans 12 amino acids. CDR1 is SQVTM, CDR2 ANQGSEA, per germline. CDR3 sequence reads: CSVERGTYGYTF. CDR3 nucleotide sequence: TGCAGCGTTGAAAGGGGGACGTATGGCTACACCTTC. Full variable domain (missing parts from reference TRBV29-1 and TRBJ1-2): SAVISQKPSRDICQRGTSLTIQCQVDSQVTMMFWYRQQPGQSLTLIATANQGSEATYESGFVIDKFPISRPNLTFSTLTVSNMSPEDSSIYLCSVERGTYGYTFGSGTRLTVV.

J is TRBJ1-1 and V is TRBV2; possibly TRBD1 for D (6 bases). V lost 7 bases, J lost 5 bases, and 14 bases lay in between. In germline, CDR1 is SNHLY, CDR2 FYNNEI. The CDR3 runs to 13 residues. The DNA for the CDR3 is TGTGCCAGCACGGGGGGGCGCGGAACTGAAGCTTTCTTT. Its protein product is CASTGGRGTEAFF.

There are a few counts of this clone. The rearrangement joins TRBV27 to TRBJ1-2; weak D call: TRBD1 (6 bases). CDR1 MNHEY and CDR2 SMNVEV come from the germline V gene (reference sequence). V gave up 6 bases and J gave up 8 bases, with 19 bases separating them. The CDR3 contains 14 residues. The CDR3 protein is CASSRPNRDEGYTF. DNA for the CDR3: TGTGCCAGCAGCCGTCCCAACAGGGATGAGGGCTACACCTTC.

In the case of this clone: The same CDR3 arises from other DNA sequences in this sample as well. This sequence joins TRBV11-2 and TRBJ1-2, with TRBD1 matching 8 bases. CDR1 is SGHAT and CDR2 is FQNNGV in the germline V gene. The ends lost 0 bases at V and 8 bases at J; junction bases unmatched: 2. This CDR3 contains 13 residues. Here the CDR3 DNA reads TGTGCCAGCAGCTTAGACAGGGGGCGAGGCTACACCTTC. As protein: CASSLDRGRGYTF.

About this clone: The same CDR3 can be traced to other DNA sequences in this sample. The chain employs TRBV9 and TRBJ1-1, with unresolved D. The CDR3 is 15 residues long. Germline assignment: CDR1 SGDLS and CDR2 YYNGEE. V was trimmed by 0 bases and J by 1 base, leaving 10 bases between them. The CDR3 protein is CASSVGLEPNTEAFF. CDR3 in DNA: TGTGCCAGCAGCGTAGGATTGGAACCGAACACTGAAGCTTTCTTT.

The chain joins TRBV4-1 to TRBJ1-3; D ambiguous. This CDR3 contains 17 residues. Germline V lookup: CDR1 MGHRA, CDR2 YSYEKL. Deletions cut 4 bases from V and 2 bases from J, with 18 bases between. CDR3 residues: CASSREFGLSAGNTIYF. In nucleotides, the CDR3 is TGCGCCAGCAGCCGGGAGTTCGGGCTTAGTGCTGGAAACACCATATATTTT.

This chain joins TRBV2 and TRBJ2-5; D possibly uses TRBD1 or TRBD2 (5 bases each). The V and J ends lost 6 bases and 0 bases respectively, with 14 bases between them. Germline V lookup: CDR1 SNHLY, CDR2 FYNNEI. CDR3 length: 15 amino acids. The CDR3 region is CASRGTGTYQETQYF. CDR3 nucleotides: TGTGCCAGCAGGGGAACCGGGACGTACCAAGAGACCCAGTACTTC.

This chain connects TRBV5-1 to TRBJ2-3; 13 bases align to TRBD2. V was clipped by 4 bases and J by 8 bases; unmatched bases: 7. This CDR3 has 15 residues. Germline CDR1 reads SGHRS; CDR2 reads YFSETQ. The CDR3 reads CASSVTSGGAGTQYF. The CDR3 DNA reads TGCGCCAGCAGCGTTACTAGCGGGGGGGCGGGTACGCAGTATTTT. Complete variable domain (other parts from reference TRBV5-1 and TRBJ2-3): KAGVTQTPRYLIKTRGQQVTLSCSPISGHRSVSWYQQTPGQGLQFLFEYFSETQRNKGNFPGRFSGRQFSNSRSEMNVSTLELGDSALYLCASSVTSGGAGTQYFGPGTRLTVL.

This chain links TRBV3-1 (or the pseudogene TRBV3-2) with TRBJ1-2; D unclear. CDR3 size: 13 residues. V was trimmed by 3 bases and J by 6 bases, leaving 11 bases between them. Germline CDR1 is LGHDT and CDR2 is YNNKEL (reference sequence). The CDR3 reads CASSHLLMDGYTF. The CDR3 coding sequence is TGTGCCAGCAGCCACCTCCTGATGGATGGCTACACCTTC.

This sequence joins TRBV10-3 and TRBJ2-3; D gene uncertain. CDR3 length: 16 amino acids. CDR1 is ENHRY and CDR2 is SYGVKD in the germline V gene. Trimming left V 0 bases short and J 0 bases short, with 10 bases between. CDR3: CAISESGDWSTDTQYF. CDR3 sequence (DNA): TGTGCCATCAGTGAGTCCGGTGACTGGAGCACAGATACGCAGTATTTT.

This clone has only one observation. The chain uses TRBV7-3 and TRBJ2-3; tentatively, D is TRBD2 (5 bases). Germline-derived CDR1 and CDR2 are SGHTA and FQGTGA. This CDR3 has 14 amino acids. The V end was cut by 4 bases, the J end by 0 bases, with 8 bases between. CDR3 residues: CASSSGLSTDTQYF. In nucleotides, the CDR3 is TGTGCCAGCAGCTCCGGACTGAGCACAGATACGCAGTATTTT.

The chain links TRBV5-1 to TRBJ1-1; perhaps TRBD1 as D (6 bases). The V and J ends lost 5 bases and 1 base respectively, with 6 bases between them. The germline V gene encodes CDR1 SGHRS and CDR2 YFSETQ. This CDR3 is built from 12 residues. CDR3 nucleotides: TGCGCCAGCAGGACAGGGAACACTGAAGCTTTCTTT. As protein: CASRTGNTEAFF.

This chain uses TRBV29-1 with TRBJ2-5; 7 positions match TRBD2. From germline, CDR1 is SQVTM and CDR2 ANQGSEA. V dropped 4 bases and J dropped 4; count of bases not matched to a gene: 0. CDR3 length: 11 residues. The CDR3 loop reads CSVVAGETQYF. The DNA for the CDR3 is TGCAGCGTTGTAGCGGGAGAGACCCAGTACTTC.

The V and J genes are TRBV5-1 and TRBJ2-1; TRBD1 aligns across 10 bases. Germline V CDR1 and CDR2: SGHRS, YFSETQ. The CDR3 runs 16 residues. Trimming cost V 2 bases and J 3 bases; bases outside gene matches: 5. The CDR3 DNA reads as TGCGCCAGCAGCTTTATGGGACAGGGGCTCTACAATGAGCAGTTCTTC. It codes for CASSFMGQGLYNEQFF. Drawing the rest from reference TRBV5-1 and TRBJ2-1, the complete variable domain is KAGVTQTPRYLIKTRGQQVTLSCSPISGHRSVSWYQQTPGQGLQFLFEYFSETQRNKGNFPGRFSGRQFSNSRSEMNVSTLELGDSALYLCASSFMGQGLYNEQFFGPGTRLTVL.

This clone was counted a few times. A junction boundary mismatches the germline segment, possibly from a read error. V usage is TRBV6-1 and J usage is TRBJ1-3; D uncertain. Per germline, CDR1 MNHNS and CDR2 SASEGT. The CDR3 has 14 residues. The CDR3 bases are TGTGCCAGCAGGGAAGGAAGCTCTGGAAACACCATATATTTT. It yields the protein CASREGSSGNTIYF.

The chain employs TRBV5-4 and TRBJ2-5; no definite D call. V shed 1 base and J shed 3 bases, with 7 bases lying between them. In germline, CDR1 is SGHNT, CDR2 YYREEE (reference sequence). CDR3 length equals 13 residues. The CDR3 loop is CASSLPRKETQYF. The CDR3 bases are TGTGCCAGCAGCTTGCCGAGAAAAGAGACCCAGTACTTC.

The chain carries TRBV7-9 and TRBJ2-2; 10 bases are a match to TRBD1. J lost 2 bases, V lost 5 bases, and 8 bases had no gene match. Germline V CDR1 and CDR2: SEHNR, FQNEAQ (reference sequence). The CDR3 spans 17 residues. As DNA, the CDR3 is TGTGCCAGCAGCGCGTCGGGACAGGGGCCCAACACCGGGGAGCTGTTTTTT. It translates to CASSASGQGPNTGELFF. Variable domain in full (rest from reference TRBV7-9 and TRBJ2-2): DTGVSQNPRHKITKRGQNVTFRCDPISEHNRLYWYRQTLGQGPEFLTYFQNEAQLEKSRLLSDRFSAERPKGSFSTLEIQRTEQGDSAMYLCASSASGQGPNTGELFFGEGSRLTVL.